The 27 T cell receptor beta chains given below trace back to one sample, sequenced in a study of cytomegalovirus exposure and HLA in healthy donors. Amplification used 60 Vbeta primers and 13 Jbeta primers. Method: immunoSEQ multiplex PCR; TCRdb's copy keeps in-frame clones and lacks some. The sample contains roughly 180,000 clones, 84% of which appear only once. The source material was PBMCs. These receptor sequences come from a girl aged 2-10 years in good health and CMV-seropositive.

This chain joins TRBV5-1 and TRBJ2-3, with 9 bases aligning to TRBD2. The CDR3 runs 14 residues. Germline CDR1 SGHRS, CDR2 YFSETQ. V lost 8 bases, J lost 0 bases, and 4 bases stayed unmatched. CDR3 loop: CASRLAESTDTQYF. Here the CDR3 DNA reads TGCGCCAGTAGACTAGCGGAAAGCACAGATACGCAGTATTTT.

The V call is TRBV5-1, the J call TRBJ2-1, with D perhaps matching TRBD2 (7 bases). Germline V gives CDR1 SGHRS, CDR2 YFSETQ. The CDR3 has 14 amino acids. Trimming shortened V by 2 bases and J by 7 bases, and 13 bases separated the two germline ends. In DNA, the CDR3 is TGCGCCAGCAGCTTCGGGGAGGGGGGTAATGAGCAGTTCTTC. This translates into CASSFGEGGNEQFF. Full variable domain (remainder filled in from reference TRBV5-1 and TRBJ2-1): KAGVTQTPRYLIKTRGQQVTLSCSPISGHRSVSWYQQTPGQGLQFLFEYFSETQRNKGNFPGRFSGRQFSNSRSEMNVSTLELGDSALYLCASSFGEGGNEQFFGPGTRLTVL.

The sample holds one count of this clone. The chain joins TRBV28 to TRBJ2-7; 7 bases match TRBD2. J gave up 4 bases and V 6 bases, and 9 bases lay outside the gene matches. Germline V gives CDR1 MDHEN, CDR2 SYDVKM. CDR3 length: 14 amino acids. DNA for the CDR3: TGTGCCAGCAGATCGGGCCGGGAGGTATACGAGCAGTACTTC. It is translated as CASRSGREVYEQYF.

CDR3 nucleotides: TGTGCCAGCAGCCCCCGGGACTGCTATAGCAATCAGCCCCAGCATTTT. It specifies CASSPRDCYSNQPQHF. V gene TRBV13 combines with J gene TRBJ1-5, with TRBD1 as a possible D gene (5 bases). Germline V gives CDR1 PRHDT, CDR2 FYEKMQ (reference sequence). V shed 5 bases and J shed 0 bases, with 14 bases lying between them. CDR3 length: 16 amino acids.

V gene TRBV6-4 combines with J gene TRBJ2-1; TRBD1 might be the D (6 bases). V was trimmed by 6 bases and J by 9 bases, leaving 9 bases between them. Germline lookup yields CDR1 MRHNA and CDR2 SNTAGT. This CDR3 has 11 amino acids. CDR3 DNA sequence: TGTGCCAGCAGCCAGGGGAGTGAGCAGTTCTTC. Its translation: CASSQGSEQFF.

This rearrangement joins TRBV6-6 to TRBJ2-1; 8 nucleotides agree with TRBD2. V was clipped by 5 bases and J by 8 bases; unmatched bases: 14. The CDR3 length is 16 residues. Germline V lookup: CDR1 MNHNY, CDR2 SVGAGI (reference sequence). CDR3 in amino acids: CASSTPGTSGSYEQFF. In nucleotides, the CDR3 is TGTGCCAGCAGTACACCGGGGACTAGTGGATCGTATGAGCAGTTCTTC.

The V and J genes are TRBV6-1 and TRBJ1-6; a possible D gene is TRBD1 (6 bases). The CDR3 sequence is 15 residues long. CDR1 and CDR2 (germline): MNHNS, SASEGT. V lost 1 base and J lost 2, with 6 bases in between. Here the CDR3 reads CASSEGGPYNSPLHF. The CDR3 DNA reads TGTGCCAGCAGTGAAGGGGGGCCCTATAATTCACCCCTCCACTTT.

This clone was detected a few times. V is TRBV7-8 and J is TRBJ2-2, with 8 bases that match TRBD2. Germline-derived CDR1 and CDR2 are SGHVS and FQNEAQ. With 3 bases clipped from V and 3 bases from J, the junction kept 12 bases outside the gene matches. CDR3 length equals 18 residues. The CDR3: CASSLIVAGGKDTGELFF. The DNA for the CDR3 is TGTGCCAGCAGCTTGATTGTTGCGGGAGGAAAGGACACCGGGGAGCTGTTTTTT.

This rearrangement joins TRBV2 to TRBJ2-1; 13 positions match TRBD2. Germline V lookup: CDR1 SNHLY, CDR2 FYNNEI. J gave up 3 bases and V 7 bases, and 6 bases lay outside the gene matches. CDR3 length: 16 amino acids. CDR3 nucleotides: TGTGCCAGCACACCGGGACTAGCGGGACTCTACAATGAGCAGTTCTTC. Its protein is CASTPGLAGLYNEQFF.

The rearrangement joins TRBV5-1 to TRBJ2-1; the match to TRBD2 covers 9 bases. The germline gives CDR1 SGHRS, CDR2 YFSETQ. V gave up 1 base and J gave up 6 bases; unmatched junction bases: 11. The CDR3 is 17 residues long. The CDR3 is CASSLRAGGLSVNEQFF. In DNA form, the CDR3 reads TGCGCCAGCAGCTTGCGGGCGGGAGGGCTTTCGGTCAATGAGCAGTTCTTC.

The rearrangement uses TRBV5-1 and TRBJ2-5; no reliable D call. Per the germline V gene, CDR1 is SGHRS and CDR2 is YFSETQ. The CDR3 has 15 residues. Between the trimmed V and J ends, which lost 1 base and 0 bases, there was a span of 10 bases. The CDR3 reads CASSLLGQDQETQYF. CDR3 sequence (DNA): TGCGCCAGCAGCTTGTTGGGTCAGGACCAAGAGACCCAGTACTTC.

This rearrangement joins TRBV14 to TRBJ1-2, with D perhaps TRBD1 (6 bases). Germline V gene lookup returns CDR1 SGHDN and CDR2 FVKESK. The CDR3 consists of 13 residues. The germline V and J ends were trimmed by 5 bases and 8 bases, with 15 bases remaining between them. The CDR3 DNA sequence: TGTGCCAGCAGCGAACCGAACAGGGAGGGCTACACCTTC. Its translation: CASSEPNREGYTF. The variable domain in full, with the rest retrieved from reference TRBV14 and TRBJ1-2, is EAGVTQFPSHSVIEKGQTVTLRCDPISGHDNLYWYRRVMGKEIKFLLHFVKESKQDESGMPNNRFLAERTGGTYSTLKVQPAELEDSGVYFCASSEPNREGYTFGSGTRLTVV.

In its sample, this clone was seen once. The chain joins TRBV13 to TRBJ2-2; perhaps TRBD2 as D (5 bases). There are 16 residues in the CDR3. Trimming stripped 5 bases from V and 1 base from J, with 14 bases between. The V gene's germline CDR1 is PRHDT and CDR2 FYEKMQ (reference sequence). The CDR3 region has the DNA TGTGCCAGCAGCCCCCGGAAACTAGGGAACACCGGGGAGCTGTTTTTT. Its translation: CASSPRKLGNTGELFF.

The chain links TRBV6-6 to TRBJ2-1, with D perhaps TRBD2 (5 bases). This CDR3 comprises 12 residues. Germline V gives CDR1 MNHNY, CDR2 SVGAGI (reference sequence). V gave up 5 bases and J gave up 7 bases, with 9 bases separating them. The CDR3 region is CASSRTLNEQFF. In nucleotides, the CDR3 is TGTGCCAGCAGTAGGACTCTAAATGAGCAGTTCTTC.

This clone came up a few times. This chain links TRBV6-5 with TRBJ1-1; D remains unclear. Trimming removed 5 bases at V and 2 bases at J, with 9 bases between. The germline gives CDR1 MNHEY, CDR2 SVGAGI. The length of the CDR3 is 13 residues. The CDR3 protein is CASSEGENTEAFF. CDR3 DNA: TGTGCCAGCAGTGAGGGAGAAAACACTGAAGCTTTCTTT.

The chain employs TRBV6-5 and TRBJ1-2, with 8 bases lining up with TRBD1. J lost 8 bases, V lost 5 bases, and 4 bases had no gene match. This CDR3 spans 12 amino acids. Germline CDR1 MNHEY, CDR2 SVGAGI. The DNA for the CDR3 is TGTGCCAGCAGTCACAGGGGGAGAGGCTACACCTTC. This gives the protein CASSHRGRGYTF.

The chain combines TRBV7-3 with TRBJ2-4; no reliable D call. Germline V lookup: CDR1 SGHTA, CDR2 FQGTGA. V was trimmed by 5 bases and J by 8 bases, leaving 13 bases between them. The CDR3 sequence is 13 residues long. The CDR3 protein is CASSPVDGDIQYF. CDR3 bases: TGTGCCAGCAGCCCCGTCGACGGAGACATTCAGTACTTC.

The chain joins TRBV28 to TRBJ2-7; 13 bases are a match to TRBD2. The CDR3 spans 15 residues. CDR1 and CDR2 (germline): MDHEN, SYDVKM. With V trimmed by 6 bases and J by 5 bases, 7 bases remained unmatched. The CDR3 DNA reads as TGTGCCAGCAGGGAGGGACTAGCGGGACTCAACGAGCAGTACTTC. It specifies CASREGLAGLNEQYF.

V and J are TRBV2 and TRBJ1-1, with D maybe TRBD1 (5 bases). Germline V gene lookup returns CDR1 SNHLY and CDR2 FYNNEI. The V end was cut by 5 bases, the J end by 3 bases, with 13 bases between. There are 14 residues in the CDR3. The chain's CDR3 is CASSQGWGDTEAFF. In DNA form, the CDR3 reads TGTGCCAGCAGTCAGGGTTGGGGCGACACTGAAGCTTTCTTT.

The chain joins TRBV28 to TRBJ2-2, with TRBD1 matching 9 bases. V dropped 6 bases and J dropped 5; count of bases not matched to a gene: 4. This CDR3 has 14 residues. Germline V gene lookup returns CDR1 MDHEN and CDR2 SYDVKM. CDR3 loop: CASRRTGVTGELFF. The CDR3 nucleotides are TGTGCCAGCAGGCGGACAGGGGTGACCGGGGAGCTGTTTTTT.

This clone was recorded once. The rearrangement uses TRBV5-1 and TRBJ1-2; D is ambiguous. CDR1 is SGHRS, CDR2 YFSETQ, per germline. V lost 1 base and J 4 bases, leaving 14 bases between the germline ends. There are 15 residues in the CDR3. The CDR3 reads CASSLTPRYGYGYTF. DNA for the CDR3: TGCGCCAGCAGCTTGACCCCACGGTATGGCTATGGCTACACCTTC.

The chain couples TRBV19 to TRBJ2-1; D is perhaps TRBD1 (5 bases). CDR1 LNHDA and CDR2 SQIVND come from the germline V gene (reference sequence). The CDR3 runs 15 residues. Trimming left V 4 bases short and J 9 bases short, with 19 bases between. CDR3 DNA sequence: TGTGCCAGTAGTAAAGGCCAACAGGTCTTTAGTGAGCAGTTCTTC. This translates into CASSKGQQVFSEQFF.

This clone was seen a handful of times. This rearrangement joins TRBV28 to TRBJ1-2, with 10 bases fitting TRBD1. CDR1 is MDHEN and CDR2 is SYDVKM in the germline V gene. With 6 bases clipped from V and 5 bases from J, the junction kept 12 bases outside the gene matches. CDR3 length equals 16 residues. CDR3 bases: TGTGCCAGCAGCCGAATCACGGGACAGGGGACTTATGGCTACACCTTC. This sequence encodes CASSRITGQGTYGYTF.

The J gene is TRBJ2-7, the V gene TRBV28, with a tentative D call TRBD2 (6 bases). The CDR3 has 15 residues. V lost 6 bases and J 2 bases, leaving 17 bases between the germline ends. The germline V gene has CDR1 MDHEN and CDR2 SYDVKM. DNA for the CDR3: TGTGCCAGCAGGGGACGAGGGAGGAGTGCCTACGAGCAGTACTTC. Translated, it gives CASRGRGRSAYEQYF.

V and J are TRBV28 and TRBJ1-5; D perhaps matches TRBD1 (5 bases). Germline V gives CDR1 MDHEN, CDR2 SYDVKM. Trimming took off 1 base at V and 4 bases at J, with 17 bases between the two ends. The CDR3 sequence is 17 residues long. The CDR3 nucleotides read TGTGCCAGCAGTTTATATGGGGGAGGGTTGGGGAATCAGCCCCAGCATTTT. Its protein is CASSLYGGGLGNQPQHF. The full variable domain, with the rest looked up from reference TRBV28 and TRBJ1-5, is DVKVTQSSRYLVKRTGEKVFLECVQDMDHENMFWYRQDPGLGLRLIYFSYDVKMKEKGDIPEGYSVSREKKERFSLILESASTNQTSMYLCASSLYGGGLGNQPQHFGDGTRLSIL.

The chain employs TRBV6-5 and TRBJ1-2, with TRBD1 identical over 8 bases. The CDR3 sequence is 14 residues long. CDR1 is MNHEY, CDR2 SVGAGI, per germline. Trimming removed 6 bases from V and 2 bases from J; junction bases left unmatched: 5. The CDR3 is CASSEDRVNYGYTF. The CDR3 DNA sequence: TGTGCCAGCAGCGAGGACAGGGTGAACTATGGCTACACCTTC.

The V call is TRBV12-5, the J call TRBJ2-7, with TRBD2 matching over 8 bases. There are 14 residues in the CDR3. Germline values: CDR1 LGHNT, CDR2 FRNRAP. J was trimmed by 2 bases and V by 6 bases; bases with no gene match: 6. CDR3 in amino acids: CASGSLAGTYEQYF. CDR3 DNA: TGTGCTAGTGGCTCGCTAGCGGGTACCTACGAGCAGTACTTC.